The sequence of this TCR beta chain was determined in a study of shared T cell receptors in the human thymus. Libraries were prepared by immunoSEQ multiplex PCR; TCRdb keeps only in-frame clonotypes and omits some of them. The repertoire has hundreds of thousands of clones, roughly 86% of them found once; the top ten carry 0.0094%. Germline V gives CDR1 MNHNS, CDR2 SASEGT. J was trimmed by 7 bases and V by 2 bases; bases with no gene match: 10. The CDR3 sequence is 16 residues long. These data also featured in a second study, about human thymus T cells. Per that study: It was from resections taken during corrective heart surgery that the thymus tissue came.

V usage is TRBV6-1 and J usage is TRBJ2-7; 11 positions match TRBD1. The sample consisted of thymocytes. This TCR was sampled from a boy under two years old with a congenital heart defect. The CDR3 here is CASSEPRTGGAGEQYF. The CDR3 DNA reads as TGTGCCAGCAGTGAACCCAGGACAGGGGGCGCGGGGGAGCAGTACTTC.